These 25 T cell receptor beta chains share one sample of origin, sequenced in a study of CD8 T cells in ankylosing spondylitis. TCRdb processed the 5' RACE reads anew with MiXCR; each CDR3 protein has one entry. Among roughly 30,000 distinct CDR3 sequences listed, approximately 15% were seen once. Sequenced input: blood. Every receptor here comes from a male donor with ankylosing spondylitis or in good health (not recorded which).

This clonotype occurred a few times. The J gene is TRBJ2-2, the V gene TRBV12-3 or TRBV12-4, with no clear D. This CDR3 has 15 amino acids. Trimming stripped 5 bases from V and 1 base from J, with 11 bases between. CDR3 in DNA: TGTGCCAGCAGTATTTCACCAGGGAACACCGGGGAGCTGTTTTTT. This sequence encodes CASSISPGNTGELFF.

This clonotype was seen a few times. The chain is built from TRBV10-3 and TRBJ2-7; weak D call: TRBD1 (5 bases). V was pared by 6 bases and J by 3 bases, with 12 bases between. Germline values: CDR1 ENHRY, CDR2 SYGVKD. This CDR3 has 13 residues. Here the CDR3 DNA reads TGTGCCATCAGGCCCGACAGTGGCTACGAGCAGTACTTC. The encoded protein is CAIRPDSGYEQYF.

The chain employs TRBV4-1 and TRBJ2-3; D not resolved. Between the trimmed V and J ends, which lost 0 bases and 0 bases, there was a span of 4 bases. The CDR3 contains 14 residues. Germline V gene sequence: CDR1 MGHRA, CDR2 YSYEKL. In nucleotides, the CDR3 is TGCGCCAGCAGCCAAGATTCTAGCACAGATACGCAGTATTTT. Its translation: CASSQDSSTDTQYF.

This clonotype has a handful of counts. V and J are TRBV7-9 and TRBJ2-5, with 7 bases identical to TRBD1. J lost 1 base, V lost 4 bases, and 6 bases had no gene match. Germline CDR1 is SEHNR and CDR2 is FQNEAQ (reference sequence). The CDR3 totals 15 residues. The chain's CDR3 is CASSSPDRVQETQYF. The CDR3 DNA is TGTGCCAGCAGCTCCCCCGACAGGGTCCAAGAGACCCAGTACTTC.

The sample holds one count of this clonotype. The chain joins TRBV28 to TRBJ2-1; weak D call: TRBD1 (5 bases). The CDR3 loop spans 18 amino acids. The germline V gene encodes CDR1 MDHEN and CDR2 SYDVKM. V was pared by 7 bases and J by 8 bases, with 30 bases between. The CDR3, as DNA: TGTGCCAGCATAGGGCAGGGTAAATCACGCGGTCAAGGTCATGAGCAGTTCTTC. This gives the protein CASIGQGKSRGQGHEQFF. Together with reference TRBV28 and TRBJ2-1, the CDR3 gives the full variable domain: DVKVTQSSRYLVKRTGEKVFLECVQDMDHENMFWYRQDPGLGLRLIYFSYDVKMKEKGDIPEGYSVSREKKERFSLILESASTNQTSMYLCASIGQGKSRGQGHEQFFGPGTRLTVL.

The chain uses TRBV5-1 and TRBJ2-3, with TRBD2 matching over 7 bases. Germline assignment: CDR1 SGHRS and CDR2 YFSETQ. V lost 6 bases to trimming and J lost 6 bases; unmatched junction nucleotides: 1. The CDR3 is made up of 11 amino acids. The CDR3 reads CASNSGDTQYF. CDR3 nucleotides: TGCGCCAGCAATAGCGGGGATACGCAGTATTTT.

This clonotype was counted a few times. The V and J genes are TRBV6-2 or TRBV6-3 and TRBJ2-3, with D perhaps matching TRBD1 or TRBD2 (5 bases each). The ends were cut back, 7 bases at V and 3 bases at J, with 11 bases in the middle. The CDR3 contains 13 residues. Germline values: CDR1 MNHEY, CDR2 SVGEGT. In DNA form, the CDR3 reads TGTGCCAGCACCCAGGGAGTAACAGATACGCAGTATTTT. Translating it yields CASTQGVTDTQYF.

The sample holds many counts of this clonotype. In DNA form, the CDR3 reads TGCAGCGTTGACAGCCACGGAGGTCGCACTGAAGCTTTCTTT. Its translation: CSVDSHGGRTEAFF. The chain joins TRBV29-1 to TRBJ1-1; D ambiguous. The V end was cut by 3 bases, the J end by 4 bases, with 15 bases between. The CDR3 is made up of 14 amino acids. The germline gives CDR1 SQVTM, CDR2 ANQGSEA.

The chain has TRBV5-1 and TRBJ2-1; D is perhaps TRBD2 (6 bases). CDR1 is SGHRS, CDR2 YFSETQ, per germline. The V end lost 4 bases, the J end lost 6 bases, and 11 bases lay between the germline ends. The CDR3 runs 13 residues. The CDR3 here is CASSHGGFNEQFF. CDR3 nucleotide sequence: TGCGCCAGCAGCCATGGGGGGTTCAATGAGCAGTTCTTC.

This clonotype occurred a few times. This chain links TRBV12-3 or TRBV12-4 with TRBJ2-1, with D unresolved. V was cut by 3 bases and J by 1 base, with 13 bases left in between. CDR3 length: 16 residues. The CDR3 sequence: CASSFDLGDSYNEQFF. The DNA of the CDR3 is TGTGCCAGCAGTTTTGATCTTGGGGATTCCTACAATGAGCAGTTCTTC.

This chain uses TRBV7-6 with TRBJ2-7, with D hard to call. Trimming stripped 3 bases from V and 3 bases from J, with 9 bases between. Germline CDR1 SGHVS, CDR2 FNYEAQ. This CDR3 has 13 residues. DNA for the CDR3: TGTGCCAGCAGCTTCCGGTCTAGCTACGAGCAGTACTTC. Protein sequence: CASSFRSSYEQYF.

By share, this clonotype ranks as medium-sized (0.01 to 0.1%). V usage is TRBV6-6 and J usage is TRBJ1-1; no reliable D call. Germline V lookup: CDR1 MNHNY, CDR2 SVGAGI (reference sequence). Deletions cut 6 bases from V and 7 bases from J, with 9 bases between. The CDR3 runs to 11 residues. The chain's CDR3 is CASRAGGEAFF. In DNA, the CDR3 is TGTGCCAGCAGGGCGGGCGGTGAAGCTTTCTTT.

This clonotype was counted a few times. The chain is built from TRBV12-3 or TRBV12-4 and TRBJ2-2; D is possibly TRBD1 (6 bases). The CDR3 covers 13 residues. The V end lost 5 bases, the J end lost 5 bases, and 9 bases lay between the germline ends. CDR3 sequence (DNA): TGTGCCAGCAGTCCAGGGACAACCGGGGAGCTGTTTTTT. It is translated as CASSPGTTGELFF.

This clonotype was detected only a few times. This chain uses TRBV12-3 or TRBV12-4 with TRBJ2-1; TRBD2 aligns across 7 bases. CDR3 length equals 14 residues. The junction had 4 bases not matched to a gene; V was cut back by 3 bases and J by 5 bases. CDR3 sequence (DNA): TGTGCCAGCAGTTTCGGCGGGGGAAACAATGAGCAGTTCTTC. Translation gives CASSFGGGNNEQFF.

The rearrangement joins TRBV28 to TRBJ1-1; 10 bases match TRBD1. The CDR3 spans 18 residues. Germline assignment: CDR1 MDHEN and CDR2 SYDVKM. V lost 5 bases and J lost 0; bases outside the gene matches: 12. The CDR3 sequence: CASSAPGTGVSVNTEAFF. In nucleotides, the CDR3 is TGTGCCAGCAGTGCACCCGGGACAGGGGTTTCCGTGAACACTGAAGCTTTCTTT.

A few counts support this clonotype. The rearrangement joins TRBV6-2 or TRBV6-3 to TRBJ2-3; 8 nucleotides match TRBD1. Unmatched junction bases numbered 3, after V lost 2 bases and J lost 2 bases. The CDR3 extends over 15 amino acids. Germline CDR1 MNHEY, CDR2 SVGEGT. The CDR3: CASSYGQGNTDTQYF. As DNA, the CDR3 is TGTGCCAGCAGTTACGGACAGGGTAACACAGATACGCAGTATTTT.

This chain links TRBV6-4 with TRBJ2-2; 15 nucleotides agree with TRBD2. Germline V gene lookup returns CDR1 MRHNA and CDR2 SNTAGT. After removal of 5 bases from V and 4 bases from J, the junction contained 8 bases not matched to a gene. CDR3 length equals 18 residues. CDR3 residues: CASSRTSGGAEVTGELFF. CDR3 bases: TGTGCCAGCAGTCGGACTAGCGGGGGGGCCGAGGTCACCGGGGAGCTGTTTTTT.

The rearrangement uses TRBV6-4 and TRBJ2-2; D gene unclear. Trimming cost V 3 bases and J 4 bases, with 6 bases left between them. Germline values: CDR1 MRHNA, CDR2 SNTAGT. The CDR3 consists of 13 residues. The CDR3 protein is CASSEVPTGELFF. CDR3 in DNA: TGTGCCAGCAGTGAAGTTCCCACCGGGGAGCTGTTTTTT.

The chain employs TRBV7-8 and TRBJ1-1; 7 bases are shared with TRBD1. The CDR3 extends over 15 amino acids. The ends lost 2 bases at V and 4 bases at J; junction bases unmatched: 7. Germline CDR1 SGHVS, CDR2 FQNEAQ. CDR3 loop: CASSLSTGDSTEAFF. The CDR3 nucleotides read TGTGCCAGCAGCTTATCAACAGGGGATAGCACTGAAGCTTTCTTT.

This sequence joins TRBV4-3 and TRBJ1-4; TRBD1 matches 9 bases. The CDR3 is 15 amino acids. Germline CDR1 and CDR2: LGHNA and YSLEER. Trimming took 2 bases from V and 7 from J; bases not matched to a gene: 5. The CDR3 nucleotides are TGCGCCAGCAGCCAAAACAGGGGGCGAGGTGAAAAACTGTTTTTT. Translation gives CASSQNRGRGEKLFF.

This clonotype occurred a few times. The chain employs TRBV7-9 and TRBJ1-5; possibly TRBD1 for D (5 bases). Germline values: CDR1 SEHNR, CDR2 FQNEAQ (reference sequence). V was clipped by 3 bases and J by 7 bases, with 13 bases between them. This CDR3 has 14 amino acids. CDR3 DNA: TGTGCCAGCAGCTTGGGGCCAGGTCCCCAGCCCCAGCATTTT. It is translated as CASSLGPGPQPQHF.

In nucleotides, the CDR3 is TGTGCCAGCAGCTCCCTGGGACAGGAGGCCGGGGAGCTGTTTTTT. Residues: CASSSLGQEAGELFF. The chain couples TRBV6-2 or TRBV6-3 to TRBJ2-2; TRBD1 aligns across 8 bases. V lost 6 bases, J lost 6 bases, and 9 bases stayed unmatched. Germline V lookup: CDR1 MNHEY, CDR2 SVGEGT. The length of the CDR3 is 15 residues.

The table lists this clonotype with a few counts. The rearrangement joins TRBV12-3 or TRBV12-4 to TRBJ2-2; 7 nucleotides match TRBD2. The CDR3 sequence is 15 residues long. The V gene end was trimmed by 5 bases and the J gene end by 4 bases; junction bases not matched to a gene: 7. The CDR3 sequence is CASSPSGGPTGELFF. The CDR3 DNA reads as TGTGCCAGCAGTCCCTCGGGGGGTCCCACCGGGGAGCTGTTTTTT.

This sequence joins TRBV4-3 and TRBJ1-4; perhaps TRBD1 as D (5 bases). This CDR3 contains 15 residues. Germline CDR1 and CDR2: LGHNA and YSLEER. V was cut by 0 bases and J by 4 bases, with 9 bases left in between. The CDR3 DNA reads TGCGCCAGCAGCCAAGATGGTCAGGGTAATGAAAAACTGTTTTTT. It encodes CASSQDGQGNEKLFF.

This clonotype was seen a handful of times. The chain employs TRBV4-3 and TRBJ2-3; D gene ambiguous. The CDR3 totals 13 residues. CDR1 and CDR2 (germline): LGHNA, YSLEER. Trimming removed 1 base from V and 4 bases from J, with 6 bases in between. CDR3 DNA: TGCGCCAGCAGCCAAGCCAAAGCAGATACGCAGTATTTT. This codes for CASSQAKADTQYF.